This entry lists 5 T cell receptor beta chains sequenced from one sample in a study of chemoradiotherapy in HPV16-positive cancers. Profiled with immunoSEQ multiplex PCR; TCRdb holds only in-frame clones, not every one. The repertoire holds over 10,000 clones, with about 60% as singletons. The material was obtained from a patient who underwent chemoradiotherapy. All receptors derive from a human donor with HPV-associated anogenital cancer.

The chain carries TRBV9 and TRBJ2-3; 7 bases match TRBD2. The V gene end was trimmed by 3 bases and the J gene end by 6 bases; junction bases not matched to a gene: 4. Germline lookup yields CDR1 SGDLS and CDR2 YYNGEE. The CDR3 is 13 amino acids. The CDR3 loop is CASSAGGEDTQYF. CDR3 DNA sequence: TGTGCCAGCAGCGCGGGAGGAGAGGATACGCAGTATTTT.

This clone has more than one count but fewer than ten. The CDR3 DNA reads as TGTGCCAGCAGCCTACTCACCCGAGTGGGCAATCAGCCCCAGCATTTT. Its translation is CASSLLTRVGNQPQHF. The rearrangement joins TRBV5-8 to TRBJ1-5; D not certain. V lost 4 bases and J lost 2, with 16 bases in between. Germline V lookup: CDR1 SGHTS, CDR2 YDEGEE. The CDR3 length is 16 residues.

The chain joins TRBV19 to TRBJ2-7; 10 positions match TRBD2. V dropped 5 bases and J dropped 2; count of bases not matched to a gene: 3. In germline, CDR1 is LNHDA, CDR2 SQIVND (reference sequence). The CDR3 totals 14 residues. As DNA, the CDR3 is TGTGCCAGTAGTCTCGGACTAGCGGCCTACGAGCAGTACTTC. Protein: CASSLGLAAYEQYF.

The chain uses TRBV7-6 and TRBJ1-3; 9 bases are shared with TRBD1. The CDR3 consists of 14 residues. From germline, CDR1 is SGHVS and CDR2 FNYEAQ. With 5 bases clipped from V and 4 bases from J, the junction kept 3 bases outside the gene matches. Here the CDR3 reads CASSRTGVGNTIYF. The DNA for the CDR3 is TGTGCCAGCAGCCGGACAGGGGTCGGAAACACCATATATTTT.

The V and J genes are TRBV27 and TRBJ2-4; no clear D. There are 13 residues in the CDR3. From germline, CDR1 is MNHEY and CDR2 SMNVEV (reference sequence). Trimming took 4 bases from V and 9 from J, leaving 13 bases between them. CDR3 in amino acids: CASSSTVAGIQYF. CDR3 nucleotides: TGTGCCAGCAGTTCTACAGTCGCCGGCATTCAGTACTTC.